The 2 T cell receptor beta chains given below trace back to one sample, sequenced in a study of cytomegalovirus exposure and HLA in healthy donors. It was with 60 Vbeta and 13 Jbeta primers that the PCR ran. Profiled with immunoSEQ multiplex PCR; TCRdb holds only in-frame clones, not every one. This repertoire comprises 85,000 or so clones; its ten largest clones make up approximately 1.1%. Sequenced material: PBMCs. The receptor source for this set is a woman aged 25 to 39 in good health and CMV-seronegative.

The chain couples TRBV6-1 to TRBJ2-5; TRBD2 matches 7 bases. CDR1 and CDR2 (germline): MNHNS, SASEGT. The CDR3 sequence is 15 residues long. After removal of 3 bases from V and 4 bases from J, the junction contained 8 bases not matched to a gene. The CDR3 protein is CASSDRAGRGETQYF. Written as DNA, the CDR3 is TGTGCCAGCAGTGACAGAGCGGGGAGGGGAGAGACCCAGTACTTC.

The CDR3 DNA reads as TGCGCCAGCAGCCAAGATCAATACAGGGGGTATCAGCCCCAGCATTTT. Translating it yields CASSQDQYRGYQPQHF. The gene calls are TRBV4-1 and TRBJ1-5, with 8 bases fitting TRBD1. V was pared by 0 bases and J by 5 bases, with 6 bases of the junction left unmatched. Germline-derived CDR1 and CDR2 are MGHRA and YSYEKL. The CDR3 totals 16 residues.